A selection of T cell receptor beta chains follows, all from one sample in a study. TCRdb re-analysed the RT-PCR reads in MiXCR, keeping a single row per CDR3 protein. The sample lists about 700,000 distinct CDR3 sequences; approximately 15% were seen once. The sequencing sample was made of memory CD4+ T cells from blood. These receptors all come from a female donor in good health, serving as a healthy control. CDR3s include the opening cysteine and the closing phenylalanine or tryptophan. The order of the fields is D gene, V gene, J gene, clone size, CDR3 DNA, CDR3 protein. The D gene is left open where the match is weak. Some rows mark clone size as missing; the rest say once, few, many or name a class of expanded clone.

D: .; V: TRBV29-1; J: TRBJ2-3; size: many; DNA: TGCAGCGTTGAAGGGGGGGACAAGATTACAGATACGCAGTATTTT; CDR3: CSVEGGDKITDTQYF
D: .; V: TRBV10-2; J: TRBJ2-7; size: .; DNA: TGCGCCAGCAGTGAGTCCCAGGCAGGGTCTAACGAGCAGTACTTC; CDR3: CASSESQAGSNEQYF
D: TRBD1; V: TRBV6-5; J: TRBJ1-1; size: many; DNA: TGTGCCAGCAGGCCGGACAGGGGGCGCCGGGACACTGAAGCTTTCTTT; CDR3: CASRPDRGRRDTEAFF
D: .; V: TRBV3-1; J: TRBJ2-5; size: .; DNA: TGTGCCAGCAGCCAAGGAGGCGTGGAGACCCAGTACTTC; CDR3: CASSQGGVETQYF
D: TRBD1; V: TRBV6-4; J: TRBJ1-1; size: few; DNA: TGTGCCAGCAGGGTTACAGGGGGCGTCGGTGAAGCTTTCTTT; CDR3: CASRVTGGVGEAFF
D: TRBD2; V: TRBV4-3; J: TRBJ2-3; size: many; DNA: TGCGCCAGCAGCCAAGATACGGCTAGCGGGGGCCTCACAGATACGCAGTATTTT; CDR3: CASSQDTASGGLTDTQYF
D: TRBD1; V: TRBV29-1; J: TRBJ1-1; size: many; DNA: TGCAGCGTTATAAGTACAGGGGGCTTGAACACTGAAGCTTTCTTT; CDR3: CSVISTGGLNTEAFF
D: .; V: TRBV30; J: TRBJ2-1; size: .; DNA: TGTGCCTCCGCGGTTGAGTCCTACAATGAGCAGTTCTTC; CDR3: CASAVESYNEQFF
D: .; V: TRBV12-5; J: TRBJ2-1; size: few; DNA: TGTGCTAGTGTACGTCACAGGGTCAATGAGCAGTTCTTC; CDR3: CASVRHRVNEQFF
D: TRBD1; V: TRBV5-6; J: TRBJ1-4; size: few; DNA: TGTGCCAGCAGCCTATGGACAGGGATATACGAAAAACTGTTTTTT; CDR3: CASSLWTGIYEKLFF
D: .; V: TRBV7-2; J: TRBJ2-7; size: many; DNA: TGTGCCAGCAGCTTAGGGAGGCAGAGCTACGAGCAGTACTTC; CDR3: CASSLGRQSYEQYF
D: .; V: TRBV30; J: TRBJ2-7; size: few; DNA: TGTGCCTGGGGTAGAATCCCGGGCTACGAGCAGTACTTC; CDR3: CAWGRIPGYEQYF
D: .; V: TRBV7-9; J: TRBJ1-2; size: many; DNA: TGTGCCAGCAGCTTACATGAGGCGGGTGGCTACACCTTC; CDR3: CASSLHEAGGYTF